The present T cell receptor (beta chain) was sequenced within a study of vaccination and CD4 T cells after COVID-19. About the study: Convalescent individuals numbered four females and six males, two being Hispanic. Stimulation used overlapping spike peptides from SARS-CoV-2, HCoV-NL63, HCoV-OC43 and HCoV-229E.

The V gene's germline CDR1 is MDHEN and CDR2 SYDVKM. The CDR3 is 10 amino acids. Trimming took off 8 bases at V and 2 bases at J, with 3 bases between the two ends. Sample treatment: approximately nine-day PBMC culture with coronavirus spike peptide pools or control peptides (ViraFEST assay). TCR sequencing followed the expansion of antigen-specific T cells with peptide pools in ViraFEST. Days 3 and 7 saw half the medium swapped for fresh IL-2 medium. Notes on this clonotype: Its antigen is unidentified.

The Oncomine TCR Beta short-read assay was what sequenced the DNA obtained from cultured CD4+ T cells. TCRdb reprocessed the PCR reads with MiXCR, giving one entry per CDR3 protein. This sample yields 14,000 to 15,000 distinct CDR3 sequences, of which 40% to 60% are seen a single time; 10% to 15% belongs to the top ten. The material sequenced was CD4+ T cells from blood, cultured in vitro. The rearrangement links TRBV28 to TRBJ1-2; no firm D call. The clonotype comes from a human donor who had recovered from COVID-19. The CDR3 DNA sequence: TGTGCCAGCGGAAACTATGGCTACACCTTC. This translates into CASGNYGYTF.